This is a list of T cell receptor beta chains from one sample in a study of blood T cell repertoires in COVID-19. Here immunoSEQ multiplex PCR was the method, and the copy in TCRdb shows in-frame clones only, minus some. The profile shows 140,000 to 150,000 clones, 70% to 90% of them singletons. Sequenced: peripheral blood. These receptors were collected from an older woman with COVID-19, enrolled during active disease. Both conserved end residues are part of each CDR3.

length	V	CDR3
14	TRBV2	CASRSTRLNTEAFF
16	TRBV30	CAWSGRGGFGNQPQHF
16	TRBV19	CASSAAGLGDFQPQHF
17	TRBV9	CASSVEVTGPNTGELFF
16	TRBV5-1	CASRMATGDLNTEAFF
16	TRBV3-1/TRBV3-2	CASSPVGTGPGNTIYF
16	TRBV12-5	CASGLGGNRVGYGYTF
17	TRBV7-9	CASSLVPTFSGANVLTF
15	TRBV9	CASSAGGMGGNTIYF
14	TRBV6-4	CASRRDGGNTEQFF
15	TRBV7-3	CASSLSGGPYNEQFF
16	TRBV7-8	CASSVHQGADNYGYTF
13	TRBV5-6	CASSLLATTEAFF
17	TRBV4-1	CASSQGLDRGGTGELFF